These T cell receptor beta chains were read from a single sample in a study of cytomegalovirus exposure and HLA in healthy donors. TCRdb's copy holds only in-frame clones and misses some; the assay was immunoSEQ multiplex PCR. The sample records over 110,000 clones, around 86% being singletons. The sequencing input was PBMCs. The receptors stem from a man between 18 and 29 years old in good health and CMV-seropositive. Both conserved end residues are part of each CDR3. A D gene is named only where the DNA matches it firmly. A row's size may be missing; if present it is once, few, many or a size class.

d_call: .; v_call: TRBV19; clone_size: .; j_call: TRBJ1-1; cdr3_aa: CASSIRGAAATEAFF; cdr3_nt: TGTGCCAGTAGTATTCGGGGGGCCGCTGCCACTGAAGCTTTCTTT
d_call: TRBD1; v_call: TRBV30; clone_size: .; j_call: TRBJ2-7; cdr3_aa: CAWQDRAGEQYF; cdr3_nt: TGTGCCTGGCAGGACAGGGCGGGCGAGCAGTACTTC
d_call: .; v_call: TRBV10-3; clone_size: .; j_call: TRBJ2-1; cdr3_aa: CAISERGGDEQFF; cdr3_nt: TGTGCCATCAGTGAGAGGGGGGGCGATGAGCAGTTCTTC
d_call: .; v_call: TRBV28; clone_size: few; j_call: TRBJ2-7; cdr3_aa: CASSLGGGSEQYF; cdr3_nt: TGTGCCAGCAGCTTAGGGGGAGGTTCTGAGCAGTACTTC
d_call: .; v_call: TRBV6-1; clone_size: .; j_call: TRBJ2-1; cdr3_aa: CASSKLAVSYNEQFF; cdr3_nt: TGTGCCAGCAGTAAACTGGCGGTCTCCTACAATGAGCAGTTCTTC
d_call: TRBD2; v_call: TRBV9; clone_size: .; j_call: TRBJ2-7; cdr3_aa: CASSVVAGGLEQYF; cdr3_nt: TGTGCCAGCAGCGTAGTGGCGGGGGGGCTCGAGCAGTACTTC
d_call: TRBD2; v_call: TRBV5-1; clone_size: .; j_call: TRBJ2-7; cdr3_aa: CASSLVSGGPYEQYF; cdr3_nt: TGCGCCAGCAGCTTGGTTAGCGGGGGACCTTACGAGCAGTACTTC
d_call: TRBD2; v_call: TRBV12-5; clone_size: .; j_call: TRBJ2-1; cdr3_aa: CASGFSGGHNEQFF; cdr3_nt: TGTGCTAGTGGTTTTAGCGGGGGCCACAATGAGCAGTTCTTC
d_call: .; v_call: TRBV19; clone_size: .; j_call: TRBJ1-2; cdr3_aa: CASSYGVEGYTF; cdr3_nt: TGTGCCAGTAGTTACGGGGTTGAAGGCTACACCTTC
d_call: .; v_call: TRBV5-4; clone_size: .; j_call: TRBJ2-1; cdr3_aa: CASSLGRGSSYNEQFF; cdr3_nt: TGTGCCAGCAGCTTGGGTCGGGGAAGCTCCTACAATGAGCAGTTCTTC
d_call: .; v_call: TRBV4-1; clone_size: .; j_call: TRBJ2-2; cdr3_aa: CASSRDSPGELFF; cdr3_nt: TGCGCCAGCAGCCGAGACTCTCCCGGGGAGCTGTTTTTT
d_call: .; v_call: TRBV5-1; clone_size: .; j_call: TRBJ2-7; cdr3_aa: CASSVDSYEQYF; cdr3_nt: TGCGCCAGCAGCGTAGACAGTTACGAGCAGTACTTC
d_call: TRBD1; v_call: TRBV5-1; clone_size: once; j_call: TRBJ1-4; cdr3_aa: CASSLGTVNEKLFF; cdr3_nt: TGCGCCAGCAGCCTAGGGACAGTTAATGAAAAACTGTTTTTT
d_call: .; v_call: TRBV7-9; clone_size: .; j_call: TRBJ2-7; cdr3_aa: CASSVGYGGAYEQYF; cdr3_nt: TGTGCCAGCAGCGTAGGGTATGGCGGGGCCTACGAGCAGTACTTC
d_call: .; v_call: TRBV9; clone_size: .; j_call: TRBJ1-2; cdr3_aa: CASSGNTGNYGYTF; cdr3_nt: TGTGCCAGCAGCGGAAACACAGGGAACTATGGCTACACCTTC
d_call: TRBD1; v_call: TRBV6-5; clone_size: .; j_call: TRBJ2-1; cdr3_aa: CASNHRTGRRNEQFF; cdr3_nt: TGTGCCAGCAATCACCGGACAGGTCGTCGTAATGAGCAGTTCTTC
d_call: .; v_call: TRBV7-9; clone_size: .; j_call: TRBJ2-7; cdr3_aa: CASRDKYEQYF; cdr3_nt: TGTGCCAGCAGGGACAAATACGAGCAGTACTTC
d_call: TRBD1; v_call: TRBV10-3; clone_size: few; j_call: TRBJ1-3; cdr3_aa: CAISDTGATSGNTIYF; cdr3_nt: TGTGCCATCAGTGACACAGGGGCCACCTCTGGAAACACCATATATTTT
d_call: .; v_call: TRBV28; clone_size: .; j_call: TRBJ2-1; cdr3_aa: CASSLAQRDNTEQFF; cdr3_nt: TGTGCCAGCAGTTTAGCCCAGCGGGACAATACTGAGCAGTTCTTC
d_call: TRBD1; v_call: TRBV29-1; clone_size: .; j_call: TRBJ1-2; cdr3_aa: CSVGRTGGGYTF; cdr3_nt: TGCAGCGTTGGGAGGACAGGGGGCGGCTACACCTTC
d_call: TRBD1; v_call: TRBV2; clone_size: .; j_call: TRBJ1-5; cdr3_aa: CASSESPGGGFQPQHF; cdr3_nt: TGTGCCAGCAGTGAGTCCCCAGGGGGTGGTTTTCAGCCCCAGCATTTT
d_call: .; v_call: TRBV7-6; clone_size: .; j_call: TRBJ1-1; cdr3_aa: CASSSEGPFMNTEAFF; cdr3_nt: TGTGCCAGCAGCTCTGAGGGCCCTTTTATGAACACTGAAGCTTTCTTT
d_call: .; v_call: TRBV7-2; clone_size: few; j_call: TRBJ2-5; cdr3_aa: CASSLRGSGSKETQYF; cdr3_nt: TGTGCCAGCAGCTTAAGGGGCAGTGGTTCCAAAGAGACCCAGTACTTC
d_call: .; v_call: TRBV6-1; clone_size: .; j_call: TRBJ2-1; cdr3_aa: CASRGGGRGEQFF; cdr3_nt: TGTGCCAGCAGAGGGGGGGGTAGGGGTGAGCAGTTCTTC
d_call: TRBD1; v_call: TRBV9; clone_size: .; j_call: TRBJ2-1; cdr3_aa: CASSVGTGGIDEQFF; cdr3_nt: TGTGCCAGCAGCGTAGGCACAGGGGGCATCGATGAGCAGTTCTTC
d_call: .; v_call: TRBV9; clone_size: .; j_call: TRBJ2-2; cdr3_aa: CASSAAGTPNTGELFF; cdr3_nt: TGTGCCAGCAGCGCCGCCGGGACACCGAACACCGGGGAGCTGTTTTTT
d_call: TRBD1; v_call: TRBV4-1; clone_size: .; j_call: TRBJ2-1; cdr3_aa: CASSRPTGSNEQFF; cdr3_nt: TGCGCCAGCAGCCGACCGACAGGGTCCAATGAGCAGTTCTTC
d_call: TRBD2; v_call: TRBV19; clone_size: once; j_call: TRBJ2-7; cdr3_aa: CASSGQTSEHYEQYF; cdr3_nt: TGTGCCAGTAGTGGCCAGACTAGCGAACACTACGAGCAGTACTTC
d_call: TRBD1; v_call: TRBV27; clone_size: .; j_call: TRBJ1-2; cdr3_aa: CASRVDRDAGYTF; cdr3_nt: TGTGCCAGCAGGGTGGACAGGGACGCTGGCTACACCTTC
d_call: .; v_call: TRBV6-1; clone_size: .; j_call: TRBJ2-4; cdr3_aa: CASSEAGGRTKNIQYF; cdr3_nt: TGTGCCAGCAGTGAAGCAGGGGGAAGGACCAAAAACATTCAGTACTTC
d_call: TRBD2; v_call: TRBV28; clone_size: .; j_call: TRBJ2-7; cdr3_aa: CASSLWRYPGLADNEQYF; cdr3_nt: TGTGCCAGCAGTTTATGGAGGTATCCGGGACTAGCGGACAACGAGCAGTACTTC
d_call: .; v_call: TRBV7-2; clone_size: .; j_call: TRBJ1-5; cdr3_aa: CASSLGHLRNQPQHF; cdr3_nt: TGTGCCAGCAGCTTAGGACACCTTAGAAATCAGCCCCAGCATTTT
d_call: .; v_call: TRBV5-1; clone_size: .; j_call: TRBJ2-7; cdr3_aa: CASSSWGSSYEQYF; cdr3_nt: TGCGCCAGCAGCTCATGGGGCAGCTCCTACGAGCAGTACTTC
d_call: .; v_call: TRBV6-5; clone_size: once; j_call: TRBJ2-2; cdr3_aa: CASSYGTGGNTGELFF; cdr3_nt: TGTGCCAGCAGTTATGGGACCGGGGGGAACACCGGGGAGCTGTTTTTT
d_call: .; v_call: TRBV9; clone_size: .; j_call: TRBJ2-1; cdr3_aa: CASSAGTQSYNEQFF; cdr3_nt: TGTGCCAGCAGCGCCGGGACTCAGTCCTACAATGAGCAGTTCTTC
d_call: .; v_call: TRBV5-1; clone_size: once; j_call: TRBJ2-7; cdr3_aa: CASSLGRGNYEQYF; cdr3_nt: TGCGCCAGCAGCTTAGGTAGGGGTAACTACGAGCAGTACTTC
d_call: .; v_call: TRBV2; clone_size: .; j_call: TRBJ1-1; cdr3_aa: CASSGDITEAFF; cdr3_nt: TGTGCCAGCAGTGGGGACATCACTGAAGCTTTCTTT
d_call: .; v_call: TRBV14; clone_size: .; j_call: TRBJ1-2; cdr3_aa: CASSQVSGYGYTF; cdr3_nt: TGTGCCAGCAGCCAAGTTTCGGGGTATGGCTACACCTTC
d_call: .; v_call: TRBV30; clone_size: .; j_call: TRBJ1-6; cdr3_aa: CAWSVRVASSYNSPLHF; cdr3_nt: TGTGCCTGGAGTGTACGGGTCGCGAGCTCCTATAATTCACCCCTCCACTTT
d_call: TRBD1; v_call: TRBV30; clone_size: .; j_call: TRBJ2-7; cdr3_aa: CAWRGTGFYEQYF; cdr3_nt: TGTGCCTGGAGAGGGACAGGGTTCTACGAGCAGTACTTC
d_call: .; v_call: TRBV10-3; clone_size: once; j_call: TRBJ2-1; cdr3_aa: CAISEPEGTAFF; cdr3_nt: TGTGCCATCAGTGAGCCGGAGGGGACCGCGTTCTTC
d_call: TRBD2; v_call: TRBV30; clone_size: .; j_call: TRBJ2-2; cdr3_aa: CARSATGGATGELFF; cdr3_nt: TGTGCCCGATCGGCTACCGGGGGGGCTACCGGGGAGCTGTTTTTT
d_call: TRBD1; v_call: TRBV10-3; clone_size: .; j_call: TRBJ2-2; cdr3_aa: CAITEPGQTSTGELFF; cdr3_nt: TGTGCCATCACCGAACCGGGACAGACCTCCACCGGGGAGCTGTTTTTT
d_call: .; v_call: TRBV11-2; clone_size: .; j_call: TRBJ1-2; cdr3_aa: CASSLVGSRARTDGYTF; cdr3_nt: TGTGCCAGCAGCTTAGTGGGATCGAGGGCCCGGACGGATGGCTACACCTTC
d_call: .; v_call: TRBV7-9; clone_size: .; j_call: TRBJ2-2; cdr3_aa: CASSFLGAGELFF; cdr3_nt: TGTGCCAGCAGCTTCTTGGGAGCCGGGGAGCTGTTTTTT
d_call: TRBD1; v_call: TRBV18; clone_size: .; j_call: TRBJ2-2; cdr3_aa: CASSRNGAGQDGELFF; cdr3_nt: TGTGCCAGCTCACGTAACGGGGCCGGACAGGACGGGGAGCTGTTTTTT
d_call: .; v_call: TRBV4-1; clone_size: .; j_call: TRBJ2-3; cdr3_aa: CASSQERSSLDTQYF; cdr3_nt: TGCGCCAGCAGCCAAGAGCGGTCATCTTTGGATACGCAGTATTTT
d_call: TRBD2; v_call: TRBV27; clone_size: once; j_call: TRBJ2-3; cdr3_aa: CASSSRLAGGTGDTDTQYF; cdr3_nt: TGTGCCAGCAGTTCCAGACTAGCGGGGGGCACAGGGGACACAGATACGCAGTATTTT
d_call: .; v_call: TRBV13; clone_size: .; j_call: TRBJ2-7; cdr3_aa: CASSQSGTPLYEQYF; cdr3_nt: TGTGCCAGCAGCCAATCCGGGACTCCTCTTTACGAGCAGTACTTC
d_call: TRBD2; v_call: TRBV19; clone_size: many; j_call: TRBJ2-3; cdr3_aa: CASKKAGASTDTQYF; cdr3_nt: TGTGCCAGTAAGAAGGCGGGAGCGAGCACAGATACGCAGTATTTT
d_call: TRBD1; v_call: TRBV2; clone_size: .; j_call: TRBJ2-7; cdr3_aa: CASSVRDRGDYEQYF; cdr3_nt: TGTGCCAGCAGTGTCCGGGACAGGGGAGACTACGAGCAGTACTTC